Here is one T cell receptor (beta chain) with its context. These data come from a study of siplizumab effects on memory and regulatory T cells. CDR1 and CDR2 from the germline V gene are MDHEN and SYDVKM. This CDR3 has 10 residues. Trimming removed 10 bases from V and 7 bases from J, with 10 bases in between. Produced via immunoSEQ multiplex PCR; TCRdb's table is partial and in-frame only. The sample has about 100,000 clones; 90% to 95% are singletons. Sequencing input: Tregs sorted from blood. This chain joins TRBV28 and TRBJ1-2; D is uncertain. This TCR came from a human donor in good health. The CDR3 DNA reads TGTGCCACCGGACCCCGTGGCTACACCTTC. Translating it yields CATGPRGYTF.